This T cell receptor beta chain was captured in a study of T cells in Graves' hyperthyroidism and ophthalmopathy. As for the study in general: Any treatment followed the collection of peripheral blood at initial diagnosis.

Thyroid ultrasound and orbital computed tomography, with clinical symptoms and serum thyroxine and TRAb, informed diagnoses. The sample holds a few counts of this clonotype. Germline values: CDR1 SGHAT, CDR2 FQNNGV. Between the trimmed V and J ends, which lost 5 bases and 0 bases, there was a span of 11 bases. This CDR3 contains 14 residues. Template material for amplifying TCR beta CDR3 regions consisted of RNA transcripts. The study used the HTBI primer set for a first-round RT-PCR of the TCR CDR3. TCRdb ran MiXCR on the multiplex PCR reads and lists one entry per CDR3 protein. The data show around 500,000 distinct CDR3 sequences, about 20% seen once.

This chain links TRBV11-2 with TRBJ2-7; perhaps TRBD2 as D (5 bases). Sequenced material: blood. The sequence derives from a woman in her 70s with Graves' ophthalmopathy. The CDR3 nucleotides are TGTGCCAGCAGCCGAGGGATGAGCTCCTACGAGCAGTACTTC. Encoded protein: CASSRGMSSYEQYF.